A single sample gave rise to the 14 T cell receptor beta chains below, sequenced in a study of blood T cell repertoires in COVID-19. Sequencing used immunoSEQ multiplex PCR; TCRdb keeps in-frame clones, though not all of them. This table has 100,000 or so clones, around 90% appearing once. The source material was peripheral blood. Source of these receptors: a woman between 45 and 65 years old with COVID-19, enrolled during active disease.

The V call is TRBV28, the J call TRBJ1-2; 10 nucleotides match TRBD1. This CDR3 is built from 16 residues. With 6 bases clipped from V and 6 bases from J, the junction kept 13 bases outside the gene matches. CDR1 is MDHEN, CDR2 SYDVKM, per germline. In nucleotides, the CDR3 is TGTGCCAGCAGGTCATCCGGTCAGGGACAGGGGAATGGCTACACCTTC. Translated: CASRSSGQGQGNGYTF.

The chain combines TRBV9 with TRBJ1-5; no clear D gene. CDR1 is SGDLS and CDR2 is YYNGEE in the germline V gene. CDR3 length equals 15 residues. Trimming pared 4 bases from V and 0 bases from J, leaving 11 bases between. The CDR3 region has the DNA TGTGCCAGCAGCCCCACGGACTATAGCAATCAGCCCCAGCATTTT. Amino acid sequence: CASSPTDYSNQPQHF.

This clone was observed once. The chain joins TRBV19 to TRBJ1-5; perhaps TRBD1 as D (6 bases). The V and J ends lost 4 bases and 1 base respectively, with 14 bases between them. The CDR3 runs 16 residues. Per the germline V gene, CDR1 is LNHDA and CDR2 is SQIVND (reference sequence). In DNA, the CDR3 is TGTGCCAGTAGTAGGGACACTTTGGGGAGCAATCAGCCCCAGCATTTT. This gives the protein CASSRDTLGSNQPQHF. Using reference TRBV19 and TRBJ1-5 for the parts outside the CDR3, the full variable domain is DGGITQSPKYLFRKEGQNVTLSCEQNLNHDAMYWYRQDPGQGLRLIYYSQIVNDFQKGDIAEGYSVSREKKESFPLTVTSAQKNPTAFYLCASSRDTLGSNQPQHFGDGTRLSIL.

This chain links TRBV4-1 with TRBJ2-5, with D perhaps matching TRBD2 (6 bases). Germline V gene lookup returns CDR1 MGHRA and CDR2 YSYEKL. This CDR3 spans 17 amino acids. Trimming stripped 4 bases from V and 5 bases from J, with 23 bases between. CDR3 sequence (DNA): TGCGCCAGCAGCCGAGAGACGATGACTAGTCCGTGGGAGACCCAGTACTTC. This gives the protein CASSRETMTSPWETQYF.

The rearrangement links TRBV9 to TRBJ1-3, with TRBD1 matching 7 bases. Trimming took 0 bases from V and 2 from J; bases not matched to a gene: 2. Per germline, CDR1 SGDLS and CDR2 YYNGEE. This CDR3 has 15 residues. CDR3 sequence: CASSVATGTGNTIYF. In DNA form, the CDR3 reads TGTGCCAGCAGCGTAGCGACAGGGACTGGAAACACCATATATTTT. The full variable domain, with the rest looked up from reference TRBV9 and TRBJ1-3, is DSGVTQTPKHLITATGQRVTLRCSPRSGDLSVYWYQQSLDQGLQFLIQYYNGEERAKGNILERFSAQQFPDLHSELNLSSLELGDSALYFCASSVATGTGNTIYFGEGSWLTVV.

The chain combines TRBV2 with TRBJ1-2; possible D gene TRBD1, 6 bases. Germline CDR1 SNHLY, CDR2 FYNNEI. Between the trimmed V and J ends, which lost 3 bases and 1 base, there was a span of 12 bases. The CDR3 contains 15 residues. In DNA form, the CDR3 reads TGTGCCAGCAGTGATACGGGACAACTTAACTATGGCTACACCTTC. Translation: CASSDTGQLNYGYTF.

The chain is built from TRBV7-9 and TRBJ1-2, with TRBD1 matching over 8 bases. There are 15 residues in the CDR3. Germline values: CDR1 SEHNR, CDR2 FQNEAQ (reference sequence). Trimming cost V 0 bases and J 5 bases; bases outside gene matches: 5. CDR3 protein: CASSLAGQGGYGYTF. The DNA of the CDR3 is TGTGCCAGCAGCTTAGCCGGACAGGGAGGGTATGGCTACACCTTC. Filled out from reference TRBV7-9 and TRBJ1-2, the complete variable domain reads DTGVSQNPRHKITKRGQNVTFRCDPISEHNRLYWYRQTLGQGPEFLTYFQNEAQLEKSRLLSDRFSAERPKGSFSTLEIQRTEQGDSAMYLCASSLAGQGGYGYTFGSGTRLTVV.

The chain uses TRBV5-4 and TRBJ1-6; D is possibly TRBD1 (5 bases). CDR1 and CDR2 from the germline V gene are SGHNT and YYREEE (reference sequence). The CDR3 covers 17 residues. V was cut by 4 bases and J by 8 bases, with 22 bases left in between. The chain's CDR3 is CASSQDPRGAGDSPLHF. The CDR3 nucleotides are TGTGCCAGCAGCCAGGACCCCCGGGGCGCGGGGGATTCACCCCTCCACTTT.

As DNA, the CDR3 is TGTGTCGTTGGGGGCCTAACTCATGGCTACACCTTC. Amino acids: CVVGGLTHGYTF. The V and J genes are TRBV28 and TRBJ1-2, with D maybe TRBD1 (6 bases). CDR3 length: 12 residues. Germline CDR1 MDHEN, CDR2 SYDVKM.

The rearrangement joins TRBV18 to TRBJ2-1; D perhaps matches TRBD1 (6 bases). Trimming took off 4 bases at V and 1 base at J, with 11 bases between the two ends. CDR3 length equals 15 residues. The germline gives CDR1 KGHSH, CDR2 LQKENI. The CDR3 sequence: CASSLSTGSYNEQFF. DNA of the CDR3: TGTGCCAGCTCACTCTCGACAGGATCCTACAATGAGCAGTTCTTC.

This chain uses TRBV19 with TRBJ2-7; 12 bases match TRBD2. Germline loops: CDR1 LNHDA, CDR2 SQIVND (reference sequence). CDR3 size: 15 residues. The junction had 10 bases not matched to a gene; V was cut back by 7 bases and J by 6 bases. CDR3 loop: CASIPSGGAETEQYF. Written as DNA, the CDR3 is TGTGCCAGTATCCCTAGCGGGGGGGCAGAAACCGAGCAGTACTTC.

This rearrangement joins TRBV28 to TRBJ1-5; TRBD1 matches 11 bases. Germline V gene data show CDR1 as MDHEN and CDR2 as SYDVKM. After removal of 6 bases from V and 4 bases from J, the junction contained 8 bases not matched to a gene. The CDR3 has 16 amino acids. CDR3 residues: CASSSGTGGLNQPQHF. The CDR3 DNA sequence: TGTGCCAGCAGCTCCGGGACAGGGGGATTAAATCAGCCCCAGCATTTT. The whole variable domain, remainder taken from reference TRBV28 and TRBJ1-5, is DVKVTQSSRYLVKRTGEKVFLECVQDMDHENMFWYRQDPGLGLRLIYFSYDVKMKEKGDIPEGYSVSREKKERFSLILESASTNQTSMYLCASSSGTGGLNQPQHFGDGTRLSIL.

The gene calls are TRBV7-6 and TRBJ2-5, with D unclear. Germline CDR1 reads SGHVS; CDR2 reads FNYEAQ. Trimming stripped 1 base from V and 2 bases from J, with 11 bases between. There are 15 residues in the CDR3. The CDR3 nucleotides are TGTGCCAGCAGCTTAGAACGGAGACGACAAGAGACCCAGTACTTC. Translated: CASSLERRRQETQYF.

The rearrangement links TRBV7-2 to TRBJ2-7; possibly TRBD1 for D (6 bases). The CDR3 loop spans 15 amino acids. V lost 0 bases, J lost 4 bases, and 13 bases lay in between. The V gene's germline CDR1 is SGHTA and CDR2 FQGNSA. CDR3 protein: CASSLASTGQYEQYF. CDR3 in DNA: TGTGCCAGCAGCTTAGCCTCTACAGGGCAGTACGAGCAGTACTTC.